This TCR beta chain was found in a study of blood T cell repertoires in COVID-19. About the study: COVID-19 samples collected from the United States, Italy and Spain covered acute and convalescent phases. The cDNA or gDNA used as material had been derived from T cells, B-cell-depleted T cells, or PBMCs.

The authors' processing: By means of reference gene primer amplification, nucleated cell counts were estimated. This table comes from immunoSEQ multiplex PCR, and its TCRdb copy is limited to in-frame clones, with some not included. V, J and clone size derive from that table, while D and trimming were established from the DNA sequence. Of 250,000 to 350,000 clones in the sample, 90% were seen once. The germline V gene encodes CDR1 MDHEN and CDR2 SYDVKM. This CDR3 is 15 amino acids long. The V gene lost 6 bases and the J gene lost 0 bases, with 12 bases spanning the gap. The V and J genes are TRBV28 and TRBJ2-4, with D possibly matching TRBD1 (6 bases). Sequenced: peripheral blood. The sequence was collected from a woman in her twenties or thirties with COVID-19, enrolled during active disease. The DNA for the CDR3 is TGTGCCAGCAGCTACGGACAGTTAGCCAAAAACATTCAGTACTTC. It codes for CASSYGQLAKNIQYF.